This TCR beta chain was obtained from a study of molecular identifiers for immune sequencing clone quantification. A note on this clonotype: What it recognizes is unknown. This may come from a read error, since a much larger clone is one base off.

The study, taken as a whole, reports: Beyond 20 RNA copies, clones held over 99% of effector molecules, compared with under 1% in naive cells.

One entry per CDR3 protein results from TCRdb running MiXCR on the PCR reads. The table has fewer than 45,000 distinct CDR3 sequences, about 18% seen once; the top ten hold less than 1.2%. The CDR3 spans 11 residues. Trimming stripped 11 bases from V and 4 bases from J, with 12 bases between. CDR1 and CDR2 from the germline V gene are LNHDA and SQIVND (reference sequence). The sample was naive CD8+ T cells from blood, with Jurkat cell RNA spiked in. Subset meaning: FACS-sorted CD8+CD4-CCR7+CD45RA+ naive T cells. J is TRBJ2-7 and V is TRBV19; D might be TRBD1 (6 bases). This TCR came from a human donor in good health. Some libraries in this study had Jurkat cell RNA spiked in. The CDR3 DNA follows: TGTGCCTCCTCGGACAGTTACGAGCAGTACTTC. Translated, it gives CASSDSYEQYF.